Each of the 14 T cell receptor beta chains below was sequenced from the same sample in a study of blood T cell repertoires in COVID-19. Generated by immunoSEQ multiplex PCR, the TCRdb table keeps only in-frame clones and is missing some. The sample has approximately 150,000 clones, around 90% seen once. Sequencing was carried out using peripheral blood. The receptor source for this set is a human donor in a cohort sampled during active COVID-19.

The CDR3 sequence: CASSSDRGNQPQHF. The DNA of the CDR3 is TGTGCCAGCAGCTCCGACAGGGGCAATCAGCCCCAGCATTTT. The chain combines TRBV5-8 with TRBJ1-5; TRBD1 matches 7 bases. Germline V gene data show CDR1 as SGHTS and CDR2 as YDEGEE. The junction had 2 bases not matched to a gene; V was cut back by 3 bases and J by 2 bases. The CDR3 has 14 amino acids.

The rearrangement uses TRBV5-4 and TRBJ1-1; 7 bases are shared with TRBD1. The CDR3 is 16 residues long. Germline V gene lookup returns CDR1 SGHNT and CDR2 YYREEE (reference sequence). Trimming at V came to 1 base and at J to 2 bases, leaving 8 bases not matched to a gene. The CDR3 reads CASSLKGTAFNTEAFF. For the CDR3, the DNA is TGTGCCAGCAGCTTGAAAGGGACAGCGTTTAACACTGAAGCTTTCTTT.

V gene TRBV29-1 combines with J gene TRBJ1-1; D unresolved. The CDR3 extends over 11 amino acids. Trimming removed 7 bases at V and 8 bases at J, with 14 bases between. The germline V gene has CDR1 SQVTM and CDR2 ANQGSEA. The CDR3 loop reads CSGASPREAFF. For the CDR3, the DNA is TGCAGCGGGGCATCGCCACGGGAAGCTTTCTTT.

The rearrangement joins TRBV27 to TRBJ2-2; TRBD2 agrees at 8 bases. The CDR3 is 14 residues long. Germline V gene data show CDR1 as MNHEY and CDR2 as SMNVEV (reference sequence). V gave up 9 bases and J gave up 7 bases; unmatched junction bases: 10. This CDR3 reads CASHGLAAGGELFF. CDR3 sequence (DNA): TGTGCCAGTCACGGACTAGCTGCCGGCGGGGAGCTGTTTTTT.

The J gene is TRBJ2-1, the V gene TRBV5-1; possible D gene TRBD1, 6 bases. With 7 bases removed from V and 0 bases from J, the gap between germline ends came to 14 bases. The CDR3 has 15 residues. Per germline, CDR1 SGHRS and CDR2 YFSETQ. CDR3: CASGPGQRSYNEQFF. For the CDR3, the DNA is TGCGCCAGCGGACCGGGACAACGCTCCTACAATGAGCAGTTCTTC.

The chain joins TRBV18 to TRBJ1-2; 7 positions agree with TRBD1. The trim removed 3 bases at V and 7 bases at J, leaving 8 bases unmatched. The CDR3 sequence is 14 residues long. CDR1 is KGHSH, CDR2 LQKENI, per germline. CDR3 sequence: CASSPDRTAVGYTF. The CDR3 coding sequence is TGTGCCAGCTCACCGGACAGGACCGCGGTTGGCTACACCTTC.

This clone was counted a few times. This chain links TRBV11-3 with TRBJ1-2; 8 positions match TRBD1. Germline assignment: CDR1 SGHNT and CDR2 YENEEA. V shed 6 bases and J 2 bases; nucleotides not matched to a gene: 11. The CDR3 extends over 16 amino acids. The chain's CDR3 is CASSLTGAAQNYGYTF. CDR3 nucleotides: TGTGCCAGCAGTCTGACAGGGGCCGCGCAGAACTATGGCTACACCTTC.

The rearrangement joins TRBV30 to TRBJ1-4; D ambiguous. There are 15 residues in the CDR3. V was shortened by 0 bases and J by 5 bases, with 13 bases between the two germline ends. Per the germline V gene, CDR1 is GTSNPN and CDR2 is SVGIG (reference sequence). As DNA, the CDR3 is TGTGCCTGGAGTGTACGCCGGGGTCCAAATGAAAAACTGTTTTTT. Translating gives CAWSVRRGPNEKLFF.

The chain couples TRBV5-1 to TRBJ1-4; tentatively, D is TRBD1 (6 bases). Between the trimmed V and J ends, which lost 1 base and 3 bases, there was a span of 10 bases. Germline V gene sequence: CDR1 SGHRS, CDR2 YFSETQ. The CDR3 covers 15 residues. The CDR3 spells CASSLLGQSNEKLFF. Here the CDR3 DNA reads TGCGCCAGCAGCTTGTTAGGACAGTCTAATGAAAAACTGTTTTTT.

The chain couples TRBV19 to TRBJ2-7; D possibly corresponds to TRBD2 (5 bases). The CDR3 consists of 14 residues. Trimming stripped 2 bases from V and 6 bases from J, with 14 bases between. Per the germline V gene, CDR1 is LNHDA and CDR2 is SQIVND (reference sequence). The CDR3 DNA reads TGTGCCAGTAGTATAAGCGGATCCGCCTCCGAGCAGTACTTC. The encoded protein is CASSISGSASEQYF.

This sequence joins TRBV9 and TRBJ2-7; 10 bases agree with TRBD1. J was trimmed by 4 bases and V by 2 bases; bases with no gene match: 3. CDR3 length equals 14 residues. From germline, CDR1 is SGDLS and CDR2 YYNGEE. The CDR3 DNA reads as TGTGCCAGCAGCGTGACAGGGGGCGGGTACGAGCAGTACTTC. This sequence encodes CASSVTGGGYEQYF.

The chain joins TRBV9 to TRBJ2-2; TRBD2 aligns across 7 bases. Germline assignment: CDR1 SGDLS and CDR2 YYNGEE. The CDR3 sequence is 17 residues long. With V trimmed by 2 bases and J by 1 base, 8 bases remained unmatched. The CDR3 coding sequence is TGTGCCAGCAGCGTCCACCGAGGCGGGGGGAACACCGGGGAGCTGTTTTTT. Translating it yields CASSVHRGGGNTGELFF.

The V and J genes are TRBV6-6 and TRBJ2-7; 10 nucleotides agree with TRBD1. V dropped 5 bases and J dropped 11; count of bases not matched to a gene: 15. CDR1 is MNHNY and CDR2 is SVGAGI in the germline V gene (reference sequence). This CDR3 spans 15 amino acids. The DNA for the CDR3 is TGTGCCAGCAGTGCCTCGGGACAGGGGCCCAAGGTGGAGTACTTC. This sequence encodes CASSASGQGPKVEYF.

This clone has a handful of counts. The chain uses TRBV9 and TRBJ1-2, with 7 bases lining up with TRBD1. This CDR3 has 14 amino acids. Germline V gene lookup returns CDR1 SGDLS and CDR2 YYNGEE. Trimming took 0 bases from V and 3 from J; bases not matched to a gene: 2. The CDR3 here is CASSVGQGDYGYTF. The DNA for the CDR3 is TGTGCCAGCAGCGTAGGGCAGGGGGACTATGGCTACACCTTC.